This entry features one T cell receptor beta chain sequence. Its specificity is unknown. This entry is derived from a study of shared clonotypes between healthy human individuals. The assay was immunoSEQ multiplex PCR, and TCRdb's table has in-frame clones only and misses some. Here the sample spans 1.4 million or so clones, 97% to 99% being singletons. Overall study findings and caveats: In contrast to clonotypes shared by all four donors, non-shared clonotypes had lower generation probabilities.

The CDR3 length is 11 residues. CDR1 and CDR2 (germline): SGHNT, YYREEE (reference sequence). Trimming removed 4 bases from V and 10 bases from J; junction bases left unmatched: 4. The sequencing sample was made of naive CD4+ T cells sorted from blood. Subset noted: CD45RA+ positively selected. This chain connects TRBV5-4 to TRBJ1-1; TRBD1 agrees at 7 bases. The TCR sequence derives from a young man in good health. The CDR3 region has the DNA TGTGCCAGCAGCCTTGGACAGGCAGCTTTCTTT. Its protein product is CASSLGQAAFF.